This T cell receptor beta chain derives from a study of T cell repertoires in MIS-A myocarditis (dated by TCRdb to the early 2020s). TCRbeta CDR3 regions were amplified by the immunoSEQ bias-controlled multiplex PCR and were subjected to high-throughput sequencing. The paper's processing steps were these. The immunoSEQ vendor pipeline collapsed and filtered CDR3 sequences to measure the abundance and frequency of each unique TCRbeta CDR3. Dominant CDR3 amino acid sequences were clustered with SARS-CoV-2-specific ImmuneCODE TCRbeta sequences by CD-HIT using a 90% global sequence identity threshold. Clones were classed as hyperexpanded at frequencies of 0.1 to 1 and as large at frequencies of 0.01 to 0.1. MiXCR was used to confirm CDR3 amino acid sequences and V and J gene assignments of dominant clones. The R stringdist package was used to compute Levenshtein distances between the patient clonotypes and the ImmuneCODE hits. The clones in this table, taken by TCRdb from immuneACCESS, are in-frame only. Not every clone is retained; where verified, under half of the shortfall comes from an unresolved V gene, and the cause of the rest is unknown. Clonal size and the V and J genes are those of that table, whereas D and trimming came from the DNA. The sample profile shows 14,000 to 15,000 clones; just under 75% of them were found once. More than 55% of the sample comes from the top ten.

The QIAamp DNA FFPE kit was used to extract genomic DNA from formalin-fixed paraffin-embedded autopsy tissue. In the case of this clone: It lacks a known antigen. Per-base qualities were not stored, and no clone one base away is much larger.

The CDR3 has 15 amino acids, counting the end cysteine and phenylalanine. CDR3 DNA only is kept here, 45 bases in frame from base 1. At the junction V is shortened by 4 bases and J by 10 bases, with 17 bases in between. Via the germline V gene, CDR1 is SGHAT and CDR2 FQNNGV. Sequencing input: left ventricle heart tissue obtained at autopsy. What this sample's cell subset or site label stands for: cardiac tissue sample (left or right ventricle, interventricular septum, or pericardium). The chain couples TRBV11-2 to TRBJ1-6; matching of 6 bases hints at TRBD1 as the D gene. This TCR derives from a man in his late teens or twenties with fulminant myocarditis from multisystem inflammatory syndrome in adults (MIS-A) after COVID-19. The DNA is as follows: TGTGCCAGCAGCTCTCCACCCTTTGGGGGCTCACCCCTCCACTTT. Translation gives CASSSPPFGGSPLHF. Extended through the reference TRBV11-2 and TRBJ1-6 proteins, this CDR3 yields the full variable domain: EAGVAQSPRYKIIEKRQSVAFWCNPISGHATLYWYQQILGQGPKLLIQFQNNGVVDDSQLPKDRFSAERLKGVDSTLKIQPAKLEDSAVYLCASSSPPFGGSPLHFGNGTRLTVT.